These T cell receptor beta chains were read from a single sample in a study of OX40 agonist ivuxolimab in advanced cancers. Libraries were prepared by immunoSEQ multiplex PCR; TCRdb keeps only in-frame clonotypes and omits some of them. The profile shows about 58,000 clones, over 75% of them singletons. The sequences come from CD4+ or CD8+ T cells sorted from blood, collected in a trial of the OX40 agonist ivuxolimab. These receptors were taken from an adult with an advanced solid tumor such as melanoma, head and neck, liver or kidney cancer. CDR3s include the opening cysteine and the closing phenylalanine or tryptophan.

v_gene: TRBV7-9; CDR3aa: CASSLQGEGYNEQFF
v_gene: TRBV2; CDR3aa: CASQGQGTGANVLTF
v_gene: TRBV19; CDR3aa: CASSIISGRSGTGELFF
v_gene: TRBV28; CDR3aa: CASSHNRGELFF
v_gene: TRBV11-1; CDR3aa: CASSLDVVQFF
v_gene: TRBV30; CDR3aa: CAWSVLVSFPAEQYF
v_gene: TRBV4-1; CDR3aa: CASSLMGGETQYF
v_gene: TRBV6-5; CDR3aa: CASSYRKGNTEAFF
v_gene: TRBV4-1; CDR3aa: CASSQDQGRSYNEQFF
v_gene: TRBV19; CDR3aa: CASSKGTAMKDGYTF
v_gene: TRBV10-3; CDR3aa: CAISAADNTEAFF
v_gene: TRBV6-5; CDR3aa: CASTKRAEHNEQFF
v_gene: TRBV18; CDR3aa: CASSPLERLHGYTF
v_gene: TRBV5-1; CDR3aa: CASSLGQPQETQYF
v_gene: TRBV19; CDR3aa: CASSMDWGTGELFF
v_gene: TRBV19; CDR3aa: CASSILAGKNIQYF
v_gene: TRBV7-9; CDR3aa: CASSLGISGRPQHF
v_gene: TRBV7-9; CDR3aa: CASSLELAVQFF
v_gene: TRBV9; CDR3aa: CASSVSGSKNTEAFF
v_gene: TRBV5-5; CDR3aa: CASSLTGASYNEQFF
v_gene: TRBV6-1; CDR3aa: CASSEGGAGETQYF
v_gene: TRBV27; CDR3aa: CASSKGQGYRSLGANVLTF
v_gene: TRBV5-8; CDR3aa: CASSWTSQGTQYF
v_gene: TRBV6-5; CDR3aa: CASRITGVSYEQYF
v_gene: TRBV18; CDR3aa: CASSPERETEAFF
v_gene: TRBV19; CDR3aa: CASSILTTGELFF
v_gene: TRBV5-1; CDR3aa: CASSPTSGDQPQHF
v_gene: TRBV18; CDR3aa: CASSPPRTSGYYTGELFF
v_gene: TRBV14; CDR3aa: CASSQWQGGIEITDTQYF
v_gene: TRBV18; CDR3aa: CASSPGGRSGGEQYF
v_gene: TRBV10-3; CDR3aa: CAISVANTEAFF
v_gene: TRBV11-2; CDR3aa: CASSQDRVDEQYF
v_gene: TRBV7-9; CDR3aa: CASSLLGLGTEAFF
v_gene: TRBV6-4; CDR3aa: CASSVQGGTEAFF
v_gene: TRBV29-1; CDR3aa: CSVRGSSESTDTQYF
v_gene: TRBV27; CDR3aa: CASSLWGALNTEAFF
v_gene: TRBV18; CDR3aa: CASSPEGYNEQFF
v_gene: TRBV5-1; CDR3aa: CASRSGTGGQGEQYF
v_gene: TRBV6-6; CDR3aa: CASCTGGRTGELFF
v_gene: TRBV7-8; CDR3aa: CASSSPTTTNEKLFF
v_gene: TRBV27; CDR3aa: CASSLRVGGDTDTQYF
v_gene: TRBV30; CDR3aa: CAWSLDSNQPQHF
v_gene: TRBV30; CDR3aa: CAGGGQTSNQPQHF
v_gene: TRBV5-4; CDR3aa: CASSFQGSDTEAFF